Presented here are 22 T cell receptor beta chains from one specimen sequenced in a study of blood T cell repertoires in COVID-19 (dated by TCRdb to 2018 to 2020). The protocol used for the library was the immunoSEQ multiplex PCR assay. Sourced from immuneACCESS, this table was stored by TCRdb with only in-frame sequences that have V and J called. A share of the clones is absent; for the studies checked, an unresolved V gene accounts for under half, and the remainder has no known explanation. The sample table records some 180,000 clones; around 90% of these occur just once. Roughly 6.7% of the sample goes to the ten largest clones. Specimen: peripheral blood. Every receptor here comes from a man aged 40-50 years with acute or convalescent COVID-19.

The gene calls are TRBV6-2 or TRBV6-3 and TRBJ1-2; a weak D match, TRBD1 (5 bases). Germline V CDR1 and CDR2: MNHEY, SVGEGT. The CDR3 runs to 20 residues. Trimming pared 0 bases from V and 0 bases from J, leaving 23 bases between. CDR3 protein: CASSYSKVTGAPRSNYGYTF. DNA of the CDR3: TGTGCCAGCAGTTACTCGAAAGTTACAGGCGCCCCACGTTCTAACTATGGCTACACCTTC.

CDR3 DNA sequence: TGTGCCAGCAGTTCCCGGGACAGGGGGTGGTTCTTC. Amino acids: CASSSRDRGWFF. This sequence joins TRBV28 and TRBJ2-1; 11 nucleotides match TRBD1. V was pared by 4 bases and J by 15 bases, with 5 bases of the junction left unmatched. The CDR3 extends over 12 amino acids. Per the germline V gene, CDR1 is MDHEN and CDR2 is SYDVKM.

This chain links TRBV5-1 with TRBJ2-5; 8 bases are shared with TRBD1. J lost 4 bases, V lost 0 bases, and 8 bases had no gene match. The CDR3 is 16 amino acids. The germline V gene encodes CDR1 SGHRS and CDR2 YFSETQ. CDR3 sequence: CASSLGPGQGSETQYF. CDR3 DNA: TGCGCCAGCAGCTTGGGTCCAGGACAGGGCTCAGAGACCCAGTACTTC. Looking up the rest from reference TRBV5-1 and TRBJ2-5 gives the full variable domain: KAGVTQTPRYLIKTRGQQVTLSCSPISGHRSVSWYQQTPGQGLQFLFEYFSETQRNKGNFPGRFSGRQFSNSRSEMNVSTLELGDSALYLCASSLGPGQGSETQYFGPGTRLLVL.

This chain connects TRBV19 to TRBJ1-1, with TRBD1 matching over 7 bases. CDR3 length: 15 amino acids. The germline V gene has CDR1 LNHDA and CDR2 SQIVND (reference sequence). Losses at the gene ends were 5 bases for V and 0 bases for J; bases not matched to a gene: 6. CDR3: CASSSGQYMNTEAFF. CDR3 nucleotides: TGTGCCAGTAGTTCGGGACAGTACATGAACACTGAAGCTTTCTTT.

CDR3 sequence reads: CASSRNLQVSEQYF. The CDR3 DNA reads TGCGCCAGCAGCCGGAATTTACAGGTCAGCGAGCAGTACTTC. The chain employs TRBV5-1 and TRBJ2-7; D might be TRBD1 (5 bases). Trimming stripped 4 bases from V and 6 bases from J, with 17 bases between. Germline loops: CDR1 SGHRS, CDR2 YFSETQ. This CDR3 region has 14 residues.

The V call is TRBV16, the J call TRBJ2-7; TRBD1 matches at 8 bases. J was trimmed by 2 bases and V by 0 bases; bases with no gene match: 0. Germline lookup yields CDR1 KGHSY and CDR2 FQNENV. This CDR3 contains 14 residues. The CDR3: CASSQSTGAYEQYF. DNA for the CDR3: TGTGCCAGCAGCCAATCGACAGGGGCCTACGAGCAGTACTTC.

V usage is TRBV27 and J usage is TRBJ2-7; TRBD2 matches at 7 bases. There are 16 residues in the CDR3. Trimming took 6 bases from V and 5 from J; bases not matched to a gene: 16. Looked up from germline, CDR1 is MNHEY and CDR2 is SMNVEV (reference sequence). For the CDR3, the DNA is TGTGCCAGCAGCATTACCGGGGACTACCGCTTCCACGAGCAGTACTTC. It specifies CASSITGDYRFHEQYF.

The gene calls are TRBV29-1 and TRBJ2-6; no firm D call. V lost 4 bases, J lost 2 bases, and 12 bases lay in between. The length of the CDR3 is 15 residues. CDR1 and CDR2 (germline): SQVTM, ANQGSEA. The chain's CDR3 is CSVVGLQAGANVLTF. The CDR3 DNA reads as TGCAGCGTTGTGGGCCTCCAAGCTGGGGCCAACGTCCTGACTTTC.

This clone was detected a few times. The chain is built from TRBV10-3 and TRBJ1-2; no firm D call. CDR3 length equals 12 residues. V shed 11 bases and J shed 3 bases, with 13 bases lying between them. CDR1 and CDR2 (germline): ENHRY, SYGVKD. The CDR3 nucleotides are TGTGCCTCCGGTCGGGGAGACTATGGCTACACCTTC. Residues: CASGRGDYGYTF.

The V gene is TRBV19, the J gene TRBJ2-3; possibly TRBD2 for D (5 bases). V was trimmed by 6 bases and J by 4 bases, leaving 23 bases between them. The CDR3 has 17 residues. Germline lookup yields CDR1 LNHDA and CDR2 SQIVND (reference sequence). CDR3 protein: CASSPPWLAGNSDTQYF. CDR3 DNA: TGTGCCAGTAGCCCACCCTGGCTAGCTGGTAACTCAGATACGCAGTATTTT.

The rearrangement uses TRBV21-1 and TRBJ1-1. TRBV21-1 is a known pseudogene. This CDR3 has 18 residues. The CDR3 DNA follows: TGTGCCAGCATCAAATTCCGTCGCGGCAGGAGGATGAACACTGAAGCTTTCTTT. Translating gives CASIKFRRGRRMNTEAFF.

The chain recombines TRBV27 with TRBJ1-2; D possibly corresponds to TRBD1 (6 bases). Germline values: CDR1 MNHEY, CDR2 SMNVEV (reference sequence). The V and J ends lost 4 bases and 2 bases respectively, with 14 bases between them. CDR3 length: 15 amino acids. As DNA, the CDR3 is TGTGCCAGCAGTTCTCCCCGCGGGGGCAACTATGGCTACACCTTC. It yields the protein CASSSPRGGNYGYTF.

The chain uses TRBV7-2 and TRBJ1-2; TRBD1 matches at 7 bases. The CDR3 runs 15 residues. Germline V CDR1 and CDR2: SGHTA, FQGNSA. The ends lost 4 bases at V and 4 bases at J; junction bases unmatched: 9. DNA for the CDR3: TGTGCCAGCAGCTCGCAGGGGGTTCTTGGCTATGGCTACACCTTC. Translating it yields CASSSQGVLGYGYTF.

The gene calls are TRBV28 and TRBJ2-1; D may be TRBD1 (6 bases). Trimming removed 3 bases from V and 8 bases from J, with 14 bases in between. CDR1 MDHEN and CDR2 SYDVKM come from the germline V gene. The CDR3 extends over 14 amino acids. The CDR3 protein is CASSFPQGPDEQFF. The DNA of the CDR3 is TGTGCCAGCAGTTTCCCACAGGGCCCCGATGAGCAGTTCTTC.

This clone is a singleton in its sample. Other DNA sequences within the sample encode an identical CDR3. This chain joins TRBV4-3 and TRBJ1-6, with 9 nucleotides matching TRBD1. Germline V gene data show CDR1 as LGHNA and CDR2 as YSLEER. The CDR3 is 18 amino acids. V lost 0 bases to trimming and J lost 5 bases; unmatched junction nucleotides: 8. CDR3 nucleotides: TGCGCCAGCAGCCAAGATGGGGGACAGGGAGCGAATAATTCACCCCTCCACTTT. This sequence encodes CASSQDGGQGANNSPLHF.

CDR3 region: CASSPGQPRPGELFF. For the CDR3, the DNA is TGTGCCAGCAGTCCGGGACAGCCTAGACCCGGGGAGCTGTTTTTT. The chain couples TRBV6-5 to TRBJ2-2; 7 positions agree with TRBD1. The V gene's germline CDR1 is MNHEY and CDR2 SVGAGI. V shed 5 bases and J 6 bases; nucleotides not matched to a gene: 9. The CDR3 spans 15 residues.

The rearrangement links TRBV10-3 to TRBJ1-2; TRBD1 aligns across 7 bases. Unmatched junction bases numbered 5, after V lost 4 bases and J lost 3 bases. Germline CDR1 ENHRY, CDR2 SYGVKD. This CDR3 is 14 amino acids long. In DNA, the CDR3 is TGTGCCATCAGTGTTGGCAGGGGGGACTATGGCTACACCTTC. Translated, it gives CAISVGRGDYGYTF.

The gene calls are TRBV10-3 and TRBJ2-7, with 12 bases fitting TRBD1. Germline V gene lookup returns CDR1 ENHRY and CDR2 SYGVKD. CDR3 size: 13 residues. The trim removed 9 bases at V and 5 bases at J, leaving 5 bases unmatched. The CDR3 loop reads CAIWDRGLNEQYF. The CDR3 bases are TGTGCCATATGGGACAGGGGGCTGAACGAGCAGTACTTC.

This clone was seen a single time. V usage is TRBV7-3 and J usage is TRBJ2-5; 10 nucleotides agree with TRBD2. V was pared by 0 bases and J by 5 bases, with 6 bases of the junction left unmatched. Germline CDR1 is SGHTA and CDR2 is FQGTGA. This CDR3 has 16 residues. The CDR3 loop reads CASSLTPAGGRETQYF. The CDR3 bases are TGTGCCAGCAGCTTAACCCCAGCGGGGGGGCGGGAGACCCAGTACTTC.

The rearrangement links TRBV3-1 (or the pseudogene TRBV3-2) to TRBJ1-6; 8 nucleotides line up with TRBD1. The germline V gene has CDR1 LGHDT and CDR2 YNNKEL (reference sequence). V lost 3 bases and J lost 0; bases outside the gene matches: 10. The CDR3 sequence is 19 residues long. CDR3 region: CASSHWDRMTSSYNSPLHF. CDR3 DNA sequence: TGTGCCAGCAGCCATTGGGACAGGATGACAAGCTCCTATAATTCACCCCTCCACTTT.

This clone was seen a single time. The chain couples TRBV11-2 to TRBJ2-1; D uncertain. With 1 base removed from V and 1 base from J, the gap between germline ends came to 14 bases. This CDR3 has 17 residues. The germline CDR1 and CDR2 sequences are SGHAT and FQNNGV. As DNA, the CDR3 is TGTGCCAGCAGCTTAGCCTTGCGGCGGCTTTCCTACAATGAGCAGTTCTTC. Protein product: CASSLALRRLSYNEQFF.

Comments on this clone: The sample has other DNA sequences that encode this CDR3 too. The chain carries TRBV5-1 and TRBJ1-6; D is uncertain. CDR1 SGHRS and CDR2 YFSETQ come from the germline V gene. CDR3 size: 16 residues. Trimming removed 0 bases from V and 0 bases from J, with 7 bases in between. The CDR3 DNA reads TGCGCCAGCAGCTTGGCCGGGAGCTCCTATAATTCACCCCTCCACTTT. It encodes CASSLAGSSYNSPLHF.